This T cell receptor beta chain originates from a study of T cell responses to AZD1222 COVID-19 vaccine. Profiling relied on immunoSEQ multiplex PCR, and the TCRdb table lists in-frame clones only, not all of them. Of roughly 150,000 clones detected, 90% appear once; the ten largest clones hold roughly 1.6%. Second doses were pooled across both intervals (about 4 or about 12 weeks). The CDR3 runs to 15 residues. CDR1 is PRHDT and CDR2 is FYEKMQ in the germline V gene (reference sequence). J was trimmed by 8 bases and V by 5 bases; bases with no gene match: 11. The chain uses TRBV13 and TRBJ2-1; 8 nucleotides match TRBD1. Sequenced material: peripheral blood, taken 28 days after the second AZD1222 dose. The source is an adult who received the AZD1222 COVID-19 vaccine. CDR3 in amino acids: CASSHRTGTLHEQFF. CDR3 coding DNA: TGTGCCAGCAGCCATCGGACAGGGACCCTCCATGAGCAGTTCTTC.